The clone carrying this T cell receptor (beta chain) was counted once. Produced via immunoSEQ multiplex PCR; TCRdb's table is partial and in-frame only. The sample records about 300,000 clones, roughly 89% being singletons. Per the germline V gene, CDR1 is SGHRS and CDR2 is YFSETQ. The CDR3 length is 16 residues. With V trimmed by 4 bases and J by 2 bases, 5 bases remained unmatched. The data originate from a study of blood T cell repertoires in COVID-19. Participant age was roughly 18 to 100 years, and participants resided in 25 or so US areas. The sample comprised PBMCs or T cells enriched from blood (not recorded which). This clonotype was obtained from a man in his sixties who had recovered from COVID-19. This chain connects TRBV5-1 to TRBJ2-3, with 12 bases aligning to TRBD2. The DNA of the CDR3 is TGCGCCAGCAGCCCCTGGACTAGCGGGACCACAGATACGCAGTATTTT. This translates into CASSPWTSGTTDTQYF.